This T cell receptor (beta chain) emerged from a study of identical twins. Study-wide results and caveats: Conclusions leaned on cross-sectional statistical analysis and did not track the same donors over time. Analyses of zero insertions could be partly confounded by invariant MAIT and iNKT cells. Beta clonotypes that were abundant in cord blood contained fewer insertions, a pattern absent from memory repertoires.

TCRdb re-analysed the 5' RACE reads in MiXCR, keeping a single row per CDR3 protein. The repertoire has nearly 900,000 distinct CDR3 sequences, approximately 13% of them found once; the top ten carry around 1.5%. Germline V gene data show CDR1 as MDHEN and CDR2 as SYDVKM. The CDR3 extends over 14 amino acids. V gave up 8 bases and J gave up 0 bases, with 11 bases separating them. This clonotype was seen a few times. Its antigen is as yet unknown. This sample was also put to use in a study of yellow fever vaccine responses in identical twins.

Sequencing was done on a sample of PBMCs. The V call is TRBV28, the J call TRBJ1-5; possibly TRBD1 for D (6 bases). The sequence was obtained from a woman aged 18-29 years in good health. CDR3 residues: CASRDTYSNQPQHF. CDR3 in DNA: TGTGCCAGCCGGGACACTTATAGCAATCAGCCCCAGCATTTT. The whole variable domain, remainder taken from reference TRBV28 and TRBJ1-5, is DVKVTQSSRYLVKRTGEKVFLECVQDMDHENMFWYRQDPGLGLRLIYFSYDVKMKEKGDIPEGYSVSREKKERFSLILESASTNQTSMYLCASRDTYSNQPQHFGDGTRLSIL.